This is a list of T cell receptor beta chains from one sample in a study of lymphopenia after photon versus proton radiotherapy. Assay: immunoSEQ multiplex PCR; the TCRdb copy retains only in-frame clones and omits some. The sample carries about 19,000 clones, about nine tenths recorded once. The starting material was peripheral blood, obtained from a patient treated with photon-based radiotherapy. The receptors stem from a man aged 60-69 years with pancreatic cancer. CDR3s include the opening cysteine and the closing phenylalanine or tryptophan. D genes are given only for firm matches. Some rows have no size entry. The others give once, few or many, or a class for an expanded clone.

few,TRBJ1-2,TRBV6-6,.,CASSSTGQAYGYTF,TGTGCCAGCAGCTCAACGGGACAAGCCTATGGCTACACCTTC
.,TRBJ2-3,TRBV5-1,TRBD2,CASSLLSGGSTDTQYF,TGCGCCAGCAGCTTACTTAGCGGGGGTAGCACAGATACGCAGTATTTT
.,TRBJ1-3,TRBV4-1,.,CASSQISGNTIYF,TGCGCCAGCAGCCAGATCTCTGGAAACACCATATATTTT
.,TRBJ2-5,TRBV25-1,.,CASSDLRGAGETQYF,TGTGCCAGCAGTGACCTGAGGGGGGCTGGGGAGACCCAGTACTTC
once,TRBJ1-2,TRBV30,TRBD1,CAWKVPGQGFVGYTF,TGTGCCTGGAAAGTCCCGGGACAGGGATTCGTCGGCTACACCTTC
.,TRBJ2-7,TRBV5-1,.,CASSLKQVIGDHEQYF,TGCGCCAGCAGCTTAAAGCAGGTTATTGGGGACCACGAGCAGTACTTC
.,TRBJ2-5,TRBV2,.,CASRWTAQETQYF,TGTGCCAGCAGATGGACAGCCCAAGAGACCCAGTACTTC
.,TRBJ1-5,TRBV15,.,CATSRAGWTNQPQHF,TGTGCCACCAGCAGAGCAGGGTGGACCAATCAGCCCCAGCATTTT
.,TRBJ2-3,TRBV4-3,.,CASSQDRLGGGQYF,TGCGCCAGCAGCCAAGATCGTCTGGGGGGCGGGCAGTATTTT
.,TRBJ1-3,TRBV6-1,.,CASSVQPDSGNTIYF,TGTGCCAGCAGTGTACAGCCGGACTCTGGAAACACCATATATTTT
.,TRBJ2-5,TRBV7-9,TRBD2,CASSSGLAGPQETQYF,TGTGCCAGCAGCTCCGGACTAGCGGGGCCCCAAGAGACCCAGTACTTC
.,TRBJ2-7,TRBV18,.,CASSPPRGNDAYEQYF,TGTGCCAGCTCACCCCCCCGTGGTAATGATGCCTACGAGCAGTACTTC
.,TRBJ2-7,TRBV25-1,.,CASSVQTNFYEQYF,TGTGCCAGCAGTGTACAGACGAACTTTTACGAGCAGTACTTC
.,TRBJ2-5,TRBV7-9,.,CASSTSGLVGETQYF,TGTGCCAGCAGCACCTCGGGCCTCGTGGGGGAGACCCAGTACTTC
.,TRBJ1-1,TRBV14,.,CASSQGGSFTEAFF,TGTGCCAGCAGCCAAGGGGGATCATTCACTGAAGCTTTCTTT
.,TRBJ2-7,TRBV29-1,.,CSVEITGTVTYEQYF,TGCAGCGTTGAAATTACCGGGACGGTGACCTACGAGCAGTACTTC
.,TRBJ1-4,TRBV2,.,CASIPVVSSEKLFF,TGTGCCAGCATCCCGGTGGTGTCTTCTGAAAAACTGTTTTTT
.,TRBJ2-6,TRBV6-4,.,CASRASVSGANVLTF,TGTGCCAGCAGGGCATCCGTCTCTGGGGCCAACGTCCTGACTTTC
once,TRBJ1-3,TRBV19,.,CASSTWASGNTIYF,TGTGCCAGTAGTACTTGGGCCTCTGGAAACACCATATATTTT